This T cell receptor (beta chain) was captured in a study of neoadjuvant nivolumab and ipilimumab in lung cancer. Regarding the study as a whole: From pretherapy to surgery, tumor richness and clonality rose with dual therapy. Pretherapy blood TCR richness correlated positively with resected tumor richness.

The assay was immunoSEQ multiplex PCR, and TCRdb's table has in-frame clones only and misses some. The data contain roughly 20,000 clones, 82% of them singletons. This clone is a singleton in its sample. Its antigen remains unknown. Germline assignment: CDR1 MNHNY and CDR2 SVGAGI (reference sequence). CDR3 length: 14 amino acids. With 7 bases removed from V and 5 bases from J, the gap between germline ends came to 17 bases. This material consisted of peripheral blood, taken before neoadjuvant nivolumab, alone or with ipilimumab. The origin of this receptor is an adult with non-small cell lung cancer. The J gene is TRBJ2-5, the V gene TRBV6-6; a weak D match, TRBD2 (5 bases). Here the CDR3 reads CASTRPEGMETQYF. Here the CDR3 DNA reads TGTGCCAGCACCCGGCCCGAGGGAATGGAGACCCAGTACTTC.